This TCR beta chain was captured in a study of cytomegalovirus exposure and HLA in healthy donors (dated by TCRdb to about 2017). Looking at the study overall: According to an earlier analysis of 550 to 700 of the donors, some 180 million T cells yielded 90 million to 130 million unique TCR beta sequences and 250 to 350 Gb of sequence data. Donor age, sex, ethnicity and CMV serostatus were compiled together with the repertoire data. The study was designed to test whether signatures of past pathogen exposure could be identified by cataloging public T cell receptors. HLA typing covered class I and class II loci at four-digit resolution. Approximately 310 gigabases of sequencing data and approximately 93 million unique TCR sequences were included in an early release covering about 700 HLA-typed donors. Four or five DR-DQ haplotypes were handled as single units for association and clustering, since linkage in the cohort was strong. Among the roughly 390 genotyped donors, more than 70% belonged to the genetic ancestry cluster associated with self-reported Caucasian donors. An earlier analysis of 587 of the donors used high-throughput TCR beta sequencing to judge whether each TCR beta V gene segment behaved as functional or pseudogenic. Among around 400 genotyped donors of the cohort, an average of about 240,000 unique TCR beta nucleotide sequences was sequenced per donor, of which roughly 17% were non-productive. A later genetic analysis used genome-wide SNP genotypes for about three fifths of the 666 donors, treating that subset as a discovery cohort. Rather than drawing on any new phenotypic data, the later analysis identified candidate immune exposures from TCR beta sequences and the way those sequences occurred across donors. The number of typed donors differed by locus: about 629-640 for A, B, C, DRB1 and DQB1; approximately 520 for DQA1; about 600 for DPA1; and 400 to 480 for DPB1. The T cell repertoires of around 730 subjects were profiled by immunosequencing and related to cytomegalovirus serostatus. Every repertoire in the discovery cohort had been generated on one and the same sequencing platform. A later analysis re-analyzed previously published TCR beta repertoires from 550 to 700 donors and added high-resolution HLA genotyping to study TCR occurrence patterns. Along with the roughly 610-subject first cohort, a separate validation cohort of over a hundred different subjects was used. The study combined high-throughput TCR immunosequencing, statistical association of individual TCRs with disease status, and machine learning to predict cytomegalovirus infection status. Beyond this particular receptor, the publication reports: It was suggested by the authors that the approach could potentially be generalized to other disease states and immunological phenotypes. A few of the identified cytomegalovirus-associated TCR beta chains were confirmed in vitro to be specific for cytomegalovirus antigens. A further reported finding was that TCR beta sequences accurately predicted the HLA-A and HLA-B alleles for most subjects in the first cohort. When HLA alleles, especially DR and DQ, strongly co-occurred, TCR associations were difficult to assign to individual alleles. In a later analysis, TCR association rates were found to vary across HLA loci, with the most associated TCRs seen for DRB1 alleles and the fewest for HLA-C alleles. Most TCR sequences were seen in very few donors, while some public TCRs were found in many individuals. Because counts were too low, more than 15 rarely observed V segments, including chromosome 9 orphons, were left out of the earlier analysis of 587 of the donors. Correlated functional status among segregating V segments might be attributable to linkage disequilibrium, but an unknown experimental factor could not be ruled out. Because some donors lacked HLA typing at each locus, the association tests relied only on the typed subset. Presence/absence analyses assumed roughly uniform sequencing depth across donors, an assumption that may not hold. The cohort was sequenced for TCR beta chains only, and without alpha or paired-chain data the features that could be detected were limited. The classifier was reported to diagnose cytomegalovirus status with high specificity and sensitivity in both the original and validation cohorts. A group of highly shared sequence variants was considered likely to be a technical artifact of the sequencing pipeline. Compared with the approximately 720-donor mean, donors in an Asian-associated ancestry cluster had fewer N-insertions in productive TCRs, according to a later genetic analysis. In an earlier analysis of about 550 of the donors, most TCR beta V segments were observed in productive rearrangements about 90% or about 30% of the time, broadly matching IMGT annotations. Because the 87-base-pair reads could not distinguish some IMGT-functional V segments, including TRBV6-2 and TRBV6-3, those segments were excluded. The only immune exposure information available for the cohort was CMV serostatus. V-gene and J-gene trimming of TCR beta chains was associated with a missense DCLRE1C variant in a later genetic analysis, and the association was replicated in an independent cohort. According to a later analysis, most CMV-associated TCR beta chains appeared to be HLA-restricted, and the HLA associations seemed to be driven largely by CMV exposure. In a later analysis, HLA-associated TCR beta chains were found to be more clonally expanded and to have lower generation probabilities than equally common non-associated chains. A total of 164 TCR beta chains were listed by the study as associated with cytomegalovirus. In a later analysis, several top co-occurrence clusters were reported to appear linked to parvovirus B19, influenza, CMV and Epstein-Barr virus. At a false discovery rate of 0.05, a later analysis linked about 16,000 TCR beta sequences to specific HLA alleles.

The cohort consisted of 650 to 850 healthy bone marrow donors. At the time of sampling, every cohort member was nominally healthy, though immune exposures that went unrecorded were likely present. The donor tested CMV seronegative and was one of the 352 seronegative cohort members. A peripheral blood sample was collected from each donor, and TCR beta sequencing was performed on peripheral blood mononuclear cells. Genomic DNA extraction from the blood cell samples was performed with the Qiagen DNeasy Blood Extraction Kit. The CDR3 contains 14 residues, cysteine and phenylalanine counted. Only the CDR3 DNA is retained, 42 bases long and in frame from the first base. V is reduced by 6 bases and J by 2 bases, leaving a spacing of 12 bases between them. CDR1 and CDR2 are read off the germline V gene as SGHTA and FQGTGA. Library generation was performed with the immunoSEQ multiplex PCR assay. For the multiplex PCR, a mixture combining 60 forward primers for TCR Vbeta segments and 13 reverse primers for TCR Jbeta segments was used. The CDR3 region of rearranged TCR beta genes was amplified from genomic DNA with a multiplex PCR assay. Amplified TCR beta libraries were sequenced as 87-base-pair reads on the Illumina HiSeq System. On the authors' methods: In a later analysis, tens of millions of unique TCR beta chains were counted across the roughly 670 repertoires, and roughly 11 million of these chains were shared by at least two donors. A nearest-neighbor algorithm error-corrected the raw reads and collapsed the reads into unique sequences, merging closely related sequences to remove PCR and sequencing errors. Alignment of CDR3 sequences to IMGT reference sequences was used to assign V, D and J gene segments. Each retained sequence needed at least a six-nucleotide match to both a V gene segment and a J gene segment. Rearrangements were classified as productive when the CDR3 lacked stop codons and remained in frame with V and J, and all other rearrangements were classified as non-productive. Following IMGT convention, CDR3 was defined as the stretch from the second conserved V-encoded cysteine up to the conserved J-encoded phenylalanine. In an earlier analysis of approximately 500 of the donors, sequences lacking an unambiguous match to a single V gene segment were excluded. In an earlier analysis of some 590 of the donors, V segments were called functional above 56.7% productive rearrangements and were called segregating when the between-donor standard deviation exceeded 5%. A statistical classification framework was built to diagnose cytomegalovirus status from the catalog of TCR beta chain sequences. V and J gene assignment, in a later analysis, came from comparing TCR nucleotide sequences with IMGT/GENE-DB human TR gene sequences. A later analysis assigned CDR3 sequences and most-parsimonious VDJ recombination scenarios with the TCRdist pipeline. A later analysis defined each TCR beta chain by its CDR3 amino acid sequence plus V-gene family, and excluded reads lacking a unique V-gene family. A later analysis removed roughly 590 highly shared, low-generation-probability nucleotide sequences to deal with suspected cross-contamination and a sequencing artifact. A later analysis calculated a clonal expansion index for each public chain from normalized within-repertoire ranks of inferred template counts. Generation probabilities in a later analysis came from a VDJ recombination model fitted to out-of-frame rearrangements, and those results were checked against IGoR. In a later analysis, TCR-TCR, TCR-HLA and TCR-CMV co-occurrence was scored with hypergeometric tests, and a repertoire-size bias correction was applied to TCR pairs. In a later analysis, false discovery rates were estimated by permuting HLA or CMV assignments 20 times. In a later analysis, co-occurring TCRs were grouped using DBSCAN, and TCRdist sequence similarity was added for clustering within HLA-allele-positive subsets. Co-occurrence clustering excluded repertoires with fewer than 30,000 or more than 120,000 public chains, plus five with anomalous nucleotide sharing. TCRdb stores this immuneACCESS table with in-frame sequences only. Part of the clones is absent; in the studies checked, under half of the shortfall reflects unresolved V genes, and no reason is known for the rest. From that table come the V and J calls and clone size; the DNA was used to work out D and trimming. The sample profile shows 90,000 or so clones; about 79% of them were found once. Roughly 3.8% of the sample is taken by the ten largest.

Comment on this clone: Which antigen it targets is not known. Base qualities are missing; no much larger clone stands one base away.

This receptor chain uses TRBV7-3 and TRBJ2-3, and TRBD2 may be the D gene, going by 6 matching bases. Sequencing was done on a sample of PBMCs. This TCR was recovered from a man aged 50 or older in good health and CMV-seronegative. This receptor carries the CDR3 CASRPSGPTDTQYF. The sequenced DNA: TGTGCCAGCAGACCCAGCGGGCCCACAGATACGCAGTATTTT.